This T cell receptor (beta chain) was retrieved from a study of radiotherapy plus CTLA-4 blockade in lung cancer (dated by TCRdb to 2017 to 2018). Context from the whole study: Among the enrolled patients, approximately 18% had an objective response, and roughly 30% reached disease control. The study at large found these results: After treatment with radiotherapy and ipilimumab, TCR clones that originated in tumors expanded in peripheral blood. The strongest predictors of response, as reported, were early dynamic changes in blood T cell clones along with a rise in serum interferon-beta after radiation.

Library generation was performed with the immunoSEQ multiplex PCR assay. What TCRdb holds here is the immuneACCESS table cut down to in-frame rearrangements. Part of the clones is not present; checked against another copy, under half of the missing clones reflect an unresolved V gene, and the others are unexplained. The sample table shows approximately 28,000 clones, and over 70% are seen once. Approximately 24% of the sample belongs to the ten largest clones. Comment on this clone: This clone's antigen is unknown. Qualities for individual bases were not recorded, and no much larger clone is one base off.

The CDR1 and CDR2 encoded by the germline V gene (reference sequence) are MNHEY and SMNVEV. Spanning cysteine to phenylalanine, the CDR3 consists of 12 amino acids. CDR3 DNA is the only sequence kept; it has 36 bases, read in frame from the first base. The junction shows trimming of 2 bases on V and 7 bases on J, plus 7 bases between the germline ends. In this study, focal radiation therapy paired with CTLA-4 blockade (ipilimumab) was tested in patients who had chemo-refractory metastatic non-small-cell lung cancer. The TCR originated in a human donor with non-small cell lung cancer that progressed on radiotherapy plus ipilimumab. This material consisted of peripheral blood, taken from a patient treated with radiotherapy plus ipilimumab. The V and J segments used are TRBV27 and TRBJ2-3; no D gene can be assigned with confidence. CDR3 reads: CASSLGQNTQYF. The sequenced DNA is TGTGCCAGCAGTTTAGGGCAGAATACGCAGTATTTT.